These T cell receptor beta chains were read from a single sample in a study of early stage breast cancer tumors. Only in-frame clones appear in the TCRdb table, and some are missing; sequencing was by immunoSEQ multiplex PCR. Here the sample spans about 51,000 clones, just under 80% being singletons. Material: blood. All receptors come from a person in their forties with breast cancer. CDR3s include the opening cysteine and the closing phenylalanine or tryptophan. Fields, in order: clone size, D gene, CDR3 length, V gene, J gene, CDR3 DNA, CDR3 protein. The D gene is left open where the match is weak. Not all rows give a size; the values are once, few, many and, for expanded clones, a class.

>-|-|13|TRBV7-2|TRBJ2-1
TGTGCCAGCAGCCCTCAGTCAGGACACGAGCAGTTCTTC
CASSPQSGHEQFF
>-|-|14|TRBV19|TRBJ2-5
TGTGCCAGTAGTAAAGACACGGTCCAAGAGACCCAGTACTTC
CASSKDTVQETQYF
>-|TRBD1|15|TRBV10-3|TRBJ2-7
TGTGCCATCAGTGAGGGAGGGACAGGGGCCTACGAGCAGTACTTC
CAISEGGTGAYEQYF
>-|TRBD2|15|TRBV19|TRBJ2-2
TGTGCCAGTAGTAGGACTAGCGGGAGCGCCGGGGAGCTGTTTTTT
CASSRTSGSAGELFF
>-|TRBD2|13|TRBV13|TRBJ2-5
TGTGCCAGCAGCTCCGGGAGGGTCGAGACCCAGTACTTC
CASSSGRVETQYF
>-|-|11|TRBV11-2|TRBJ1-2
TGTGCCAGCAGCTTAGGTGGGAAAGCCGAATTC
CASSLGGKAEF
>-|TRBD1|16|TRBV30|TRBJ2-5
TGTGCCTGGAGTGTACAGTTGTCAGGGGGCAAAGAGACCCAGTACTTC
CAWSVQLSGGKETQYF
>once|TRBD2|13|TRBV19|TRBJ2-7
TGTGCCAGTAGTCTCGGGCGGGAGGACGAGCAGTACTTC
CASSLGREDEQYF
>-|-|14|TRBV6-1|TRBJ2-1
TGTGCCAGCAGTGAATTCGGGGGGCACAATGAGCAGTTCTTC
CASSEFGGHNEQFF
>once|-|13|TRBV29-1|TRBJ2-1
TGCAGCGTTGAAGGAGCAGCCACGGGACGACAGTTCTTC
CSVEGAATGRQFF
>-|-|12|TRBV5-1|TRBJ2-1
TGCGCCAGCAGCTCCCATAGCGATGAGCAGTTCTTC
CASSSHSDEQFF
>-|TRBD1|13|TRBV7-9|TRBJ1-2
TGTGCCACCGACAGGGGGCAAAACTATGGCTACACCTTC
CATDRGQNYGYTF
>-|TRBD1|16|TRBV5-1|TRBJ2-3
TGCGCCAGCAGCTGGGATGGGACAGCCATGACAGATACGCAGTATTTT
CASSWDGTAMTDTQYF
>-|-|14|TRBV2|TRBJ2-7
TGTGCCAGCAGTGAAGTCGGTCAGGGCTACGAGCAGTACTTC
CASSEVGQGYEQYF
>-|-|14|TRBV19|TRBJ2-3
TGTGCCAGTAGTCTATGGACAGCCACAGATACGCAGTATTTT
CASSLWTATDTQYF
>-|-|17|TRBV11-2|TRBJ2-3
TGTGCCAGCAGCTTAGCTCGGAACCCGTCCACCACAGATACGCAGTATTTT
CASSLARNPSTTDTQYF